This TCR beta chain was recorded in a study of control samples from healthy donors and cancer patients. CDR1 is MNHEY and CDR2 is SVGAGI in the germline V gene. This CDR3 is built from 15 residues. With V trimmed by 5 bases and J by 0 bases, 6 bases remained unmatched. Assay used: immunoSEQ multiplex PCR; TCRdb lists only in-frame clones, some missing. The top ten hold about 2.2% of the sample, which has 100,000 to 150,000 clones, 92% seen once. The sequencing input was blood. This TCR came from a woman between 45 and 60 years old in good health. The rearrangement uses TRBV6-5 and TRBJ1-2; 7 nucleotides agree with TRBD1. The CDR3 loop reads CASSPHRGTNYGYTF. CDR3 bases: TGTGCCAGCAGTCCTCACAGGGGTACTAACTATGGCTACACCTTC.